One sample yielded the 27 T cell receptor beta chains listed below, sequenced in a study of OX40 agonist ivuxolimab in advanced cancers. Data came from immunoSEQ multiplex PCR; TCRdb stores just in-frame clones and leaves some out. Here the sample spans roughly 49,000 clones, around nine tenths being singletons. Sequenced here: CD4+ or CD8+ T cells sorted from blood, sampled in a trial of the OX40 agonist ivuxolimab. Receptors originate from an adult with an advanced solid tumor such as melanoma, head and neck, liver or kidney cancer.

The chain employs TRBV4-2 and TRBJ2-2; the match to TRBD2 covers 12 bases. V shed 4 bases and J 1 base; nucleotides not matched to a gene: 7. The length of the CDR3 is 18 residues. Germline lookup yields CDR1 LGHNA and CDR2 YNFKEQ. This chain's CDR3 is CASSRRTSGVLNTGELFF. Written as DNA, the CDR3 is TGTGCCAGCAGCCGCCGGACTAGCGGGGTGCTGAACACCGGGGAGCTGTTTTTT.

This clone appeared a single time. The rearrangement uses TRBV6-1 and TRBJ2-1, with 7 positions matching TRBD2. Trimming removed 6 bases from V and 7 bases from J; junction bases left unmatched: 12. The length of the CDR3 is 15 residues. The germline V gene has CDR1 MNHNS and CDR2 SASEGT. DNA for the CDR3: TGTGCCAGCAGCCAAAGCGGGACCGGGGTAAATGAGCAGTTCTTC. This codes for CASSQSGTGVNEQFF.

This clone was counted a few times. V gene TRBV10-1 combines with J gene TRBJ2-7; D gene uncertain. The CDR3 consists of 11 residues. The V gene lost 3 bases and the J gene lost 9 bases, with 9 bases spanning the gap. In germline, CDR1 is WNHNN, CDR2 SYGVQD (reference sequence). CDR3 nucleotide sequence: TGCGCCAGCAGTGATGCGACGCGGCAGTACTTC. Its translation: CASSDATRQYF.

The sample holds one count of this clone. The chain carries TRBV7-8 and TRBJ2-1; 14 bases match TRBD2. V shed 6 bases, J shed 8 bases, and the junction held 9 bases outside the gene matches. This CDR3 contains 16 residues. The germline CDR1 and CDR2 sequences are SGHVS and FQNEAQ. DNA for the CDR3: TGTGCCAGCAGATCAGGGACTAGCGGGAGTTTGGATGAGCAGTTCTTC. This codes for CASRSGTSGSLDEQFF.

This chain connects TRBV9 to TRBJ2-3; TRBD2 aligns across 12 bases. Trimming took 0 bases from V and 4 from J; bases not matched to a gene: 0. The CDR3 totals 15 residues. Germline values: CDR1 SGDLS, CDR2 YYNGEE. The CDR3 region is CASSVASGGADTQYF. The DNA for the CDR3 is TGTGCCAGCAGCGTAGCTAGCGGGGGGGCAGATACGCAGTATTTT. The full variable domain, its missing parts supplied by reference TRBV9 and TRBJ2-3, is DSGVTQTPKHLITATGQRVTLRCSPRSGDLSVYWYQQSLDQGLQFLIQYYNGEERAKGNILERFSAQQFPDLHSELNLSSLELGDSALYFCASSVASGGADTQYFGPGTRLTVL.

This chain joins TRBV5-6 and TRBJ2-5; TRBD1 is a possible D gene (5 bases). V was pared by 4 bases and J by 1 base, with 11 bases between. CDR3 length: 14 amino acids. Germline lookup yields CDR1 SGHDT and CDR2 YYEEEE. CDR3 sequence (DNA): TGTGCCAGCAGCGTCAGGGTGCTCCAAGAGACCCAGTACTTC. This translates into CASSVRVLQETQYF.

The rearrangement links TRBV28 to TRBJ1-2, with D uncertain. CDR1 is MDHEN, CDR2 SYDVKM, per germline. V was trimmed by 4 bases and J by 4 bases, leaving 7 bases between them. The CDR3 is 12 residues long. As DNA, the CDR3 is TGTGCCAGCAGTTCAACCAGCTATGGCTACACCTTC. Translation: CASSSTSYGYTF.

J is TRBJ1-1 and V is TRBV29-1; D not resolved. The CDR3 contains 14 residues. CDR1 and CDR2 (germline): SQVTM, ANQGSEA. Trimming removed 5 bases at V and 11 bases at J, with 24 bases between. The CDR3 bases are TGCAGCGTTCCCGAGGACGGGCTCAGAGGCCGGGCTTTCTTT. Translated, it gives CSVPEDGLRGRAFF.

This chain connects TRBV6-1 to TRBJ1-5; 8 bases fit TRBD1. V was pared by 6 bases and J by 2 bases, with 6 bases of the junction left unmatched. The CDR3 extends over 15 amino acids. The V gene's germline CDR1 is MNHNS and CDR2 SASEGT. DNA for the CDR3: TGTGCCAGCAGCCTGGGACAGGACGGCAATCAGCCCCAGCATTTT. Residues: CASSLGQDGNQPQHF.

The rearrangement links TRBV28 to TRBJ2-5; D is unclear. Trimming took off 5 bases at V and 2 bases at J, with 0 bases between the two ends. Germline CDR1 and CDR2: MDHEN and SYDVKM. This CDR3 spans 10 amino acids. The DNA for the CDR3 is TGTGCCAGCAGTCAAGAGACCCAGTACTTC. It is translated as CASSQETQYF. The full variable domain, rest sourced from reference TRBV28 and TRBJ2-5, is DVKVTQSSRYLVKRTGEKVFLECVQDMDHENMFWYRQDPGLGLRLIYFSYDVKMKEKGDIPEGYSVSREKKERFSLILESASTNQTSMYLCASSQETQYFGPGTRLLVL.

Written as DNA, the CDR3 is TGTGCCAGCAGACCCCAGGCGGCCGGAGTCCTCACCGAGCAGTACTTC. It codes for CASRPQAAGVLTEQYF. The genes are TRBV6-6 and TRBJ2-7; no definite D call. In germline, CDR1 is MNHNY, CDR2 SVGAGI (reference sequence). CDR3 size: 16 residues. Trimming shortened V by 6 bases and J by 6 bases, and 24 bases separated the two germline ends.

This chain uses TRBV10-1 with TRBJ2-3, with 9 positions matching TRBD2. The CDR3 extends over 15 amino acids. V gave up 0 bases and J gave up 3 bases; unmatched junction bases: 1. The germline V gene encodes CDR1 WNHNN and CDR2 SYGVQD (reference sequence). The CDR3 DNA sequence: TGCGCCAGCAGTGAGTCGACTAGCGGTACAGATACGCAGTATTTT. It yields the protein CASSESTSGTDTQYF.

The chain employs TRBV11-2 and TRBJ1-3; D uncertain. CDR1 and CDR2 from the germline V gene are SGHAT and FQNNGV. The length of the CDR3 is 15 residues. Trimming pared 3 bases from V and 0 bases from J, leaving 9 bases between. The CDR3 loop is CASSFLKSSGNTIYF. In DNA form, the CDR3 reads TGTGCCAGCAGCTTCTTGAAGAGCTCTGGAAACACCATATATTTT.

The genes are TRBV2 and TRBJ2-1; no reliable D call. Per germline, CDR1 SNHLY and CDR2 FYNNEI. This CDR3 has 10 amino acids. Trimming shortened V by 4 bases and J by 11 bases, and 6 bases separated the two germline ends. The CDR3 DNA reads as TGTGCCAGCAGTGTGAAGCAGCAGTTCTTC. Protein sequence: CASSVKQQFF.

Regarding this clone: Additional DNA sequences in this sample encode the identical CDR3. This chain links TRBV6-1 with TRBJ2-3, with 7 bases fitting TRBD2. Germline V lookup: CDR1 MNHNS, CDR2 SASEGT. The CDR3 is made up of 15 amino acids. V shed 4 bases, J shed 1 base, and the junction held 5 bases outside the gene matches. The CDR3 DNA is TGTGCCAGCAGTGGGGCCCGGGGGGGCACAGATACGCAGTATTTT. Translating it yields CASSGARGGTDTQYF.

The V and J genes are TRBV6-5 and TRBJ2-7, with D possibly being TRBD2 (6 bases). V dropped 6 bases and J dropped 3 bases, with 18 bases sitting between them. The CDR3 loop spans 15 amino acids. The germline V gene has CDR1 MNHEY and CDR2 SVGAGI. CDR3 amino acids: CASRISGLRSYEQYF. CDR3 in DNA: TGTGCCAGCAGGATAAGCGGGTTAAGGAGCTACGAGCAGTACTTC.

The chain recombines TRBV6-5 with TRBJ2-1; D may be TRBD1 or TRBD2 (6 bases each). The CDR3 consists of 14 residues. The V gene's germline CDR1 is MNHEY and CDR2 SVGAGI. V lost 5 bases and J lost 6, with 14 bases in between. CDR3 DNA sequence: TGTGCCAGCAGTAGGCCCGAGGGGGGCAATGAGCAGTTCTTC. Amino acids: CASSRPEGGNEQFF.

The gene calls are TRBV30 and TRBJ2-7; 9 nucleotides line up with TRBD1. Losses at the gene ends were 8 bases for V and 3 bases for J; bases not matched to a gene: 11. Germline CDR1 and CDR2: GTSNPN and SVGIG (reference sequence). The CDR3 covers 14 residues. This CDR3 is CADHSRDRVYEQYF. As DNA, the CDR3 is TGTGCCGACCACAGCCGGGACAGGGTCTACGAGCAGTACTTC.

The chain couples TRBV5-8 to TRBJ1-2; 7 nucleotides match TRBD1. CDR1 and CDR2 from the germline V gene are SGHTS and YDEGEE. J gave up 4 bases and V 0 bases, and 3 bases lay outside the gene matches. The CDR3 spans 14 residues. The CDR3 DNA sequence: TGTGCCAGCAGCTTGGGGGACAGACCCTATGGCTACACCTTC. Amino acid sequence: CASSLGDRPYGYTF.

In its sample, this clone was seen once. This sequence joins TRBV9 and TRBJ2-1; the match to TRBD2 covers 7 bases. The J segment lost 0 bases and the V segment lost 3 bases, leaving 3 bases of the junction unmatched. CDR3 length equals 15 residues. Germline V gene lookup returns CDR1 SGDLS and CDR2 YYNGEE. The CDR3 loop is CASSGGGSSYNEQFF. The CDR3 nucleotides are TGTGCCAGCAGCGGCGGCGGGAGCTCCTACAATGAGCAGTTCTTC.

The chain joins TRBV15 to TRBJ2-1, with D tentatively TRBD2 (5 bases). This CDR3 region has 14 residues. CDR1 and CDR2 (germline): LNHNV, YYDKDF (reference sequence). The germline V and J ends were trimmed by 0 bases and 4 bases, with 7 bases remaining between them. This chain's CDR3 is CATSRDRGYNEQFF. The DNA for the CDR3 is TGTGCCACCAGCAGAGATCGAGGGTACAATGAGCAGTTCTTC.

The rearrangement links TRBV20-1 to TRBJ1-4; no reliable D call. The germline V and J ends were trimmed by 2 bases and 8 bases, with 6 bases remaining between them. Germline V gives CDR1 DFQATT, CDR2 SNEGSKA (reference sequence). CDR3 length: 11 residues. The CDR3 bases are TGCAGTGCTAGATACAAGGAAAAACTGTTTTTT. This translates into CSARYKEKLFF.

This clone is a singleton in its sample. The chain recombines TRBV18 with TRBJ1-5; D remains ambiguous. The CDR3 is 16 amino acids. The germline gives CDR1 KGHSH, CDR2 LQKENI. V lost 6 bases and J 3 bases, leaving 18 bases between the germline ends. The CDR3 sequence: CASSSPAAGSNQPQHF. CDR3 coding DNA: TGTGCCAGCTCCTCCCCAGCGGCCGGGTCCAATCAGCCCCAGCATTTT.

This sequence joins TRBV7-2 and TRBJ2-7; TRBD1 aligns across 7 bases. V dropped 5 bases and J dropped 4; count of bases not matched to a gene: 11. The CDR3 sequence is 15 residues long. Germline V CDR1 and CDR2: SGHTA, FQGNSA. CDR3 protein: CASSDSGQAFYEQYF. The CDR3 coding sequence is TGTGCCAGCAGCGACTCTGGACAGGCCTTTTACGAGCAGTACTTC.

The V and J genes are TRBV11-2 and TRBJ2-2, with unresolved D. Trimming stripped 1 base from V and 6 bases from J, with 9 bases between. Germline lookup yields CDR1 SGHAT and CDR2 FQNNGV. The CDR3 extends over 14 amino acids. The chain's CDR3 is CASSLVYGSGELFF. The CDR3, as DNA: TGTGCCAGCAGCTTAGTTTACGGGTCCGGGGAGCTGTTTTTT.

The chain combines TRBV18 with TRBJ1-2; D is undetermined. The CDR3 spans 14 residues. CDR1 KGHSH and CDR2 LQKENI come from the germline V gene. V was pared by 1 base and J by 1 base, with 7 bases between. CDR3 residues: CASSPQGFNYGYTF. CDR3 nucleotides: TGTGCCAGCTCACCACAGGGTTTTAACTATGGCTACACCTTC.

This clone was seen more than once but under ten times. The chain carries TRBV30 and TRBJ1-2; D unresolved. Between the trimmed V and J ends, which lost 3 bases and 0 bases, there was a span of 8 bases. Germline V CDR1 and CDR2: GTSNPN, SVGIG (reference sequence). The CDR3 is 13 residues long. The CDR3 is CAWRADSNYGYTF. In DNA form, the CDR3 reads TGTGCCTGGAGGGCGGATTCTAACTATGGCTACACCTTC.